Below are 5 T cell receptor beta chains sequenced from a single sample in a study of cytomegalovirus exposure and HLA in healthy donors. Researchers ran the PCR with 60 Vbeta and 13 Jbeta primers. Libraries were prepared by immunoSEQ multiplex PCR; TCRdb keeps only in-frame clonotypes and omits some of them. Seen here are about 160,000 clones, roughly 78% observed once, and the top ten hold roughly 7.1%. The sample consisted of PBMCs. These receptors were taken from a man aged 40-49 years in good health and CMV-seropositive.

The chain carries TRBV10-3 and TRBJ2-5; TRBD2 might be the D (5 bases). V dropped 0 bases and J dropped 11 bases, with 13 bases sitting between them. Germline values: CDR1 ENHRY, CDR2 SYGVKD. The CDR3 has 13 residues. The CDR3, as DNA: TGTGCCATCAGTGAGTCGACCGGGGATTGGCAGTACTTC. This encodes CAISESTGDWQYF.

This clone has just a few counts. This chain connects TRBV9 to TRBJ2-2; D is perhaps TRBD2 (5 bases). Germline CDR1 SGDLS, CDR2 YYNGEE. The CDR3 contains 17 residues. With 0 bases removed from V and 3 bases from J, the gap between germline ends came to 15 bases. The CDR3 sequence is CASSVGEGRWDTGELFF. CDR3 sequence (DNA): TGTGCCAGCAGCGTAGGAGAGGGAAGGTGGGACACCGGGGAGCTGTTTTTT.

The CDR3 is CASRAGHSNYGYTF. In nucleotides, the CDR3 is TGTGCCAGCAGGGCAGGGCATTCTAACTATGGCTACACCTTC. This chain uses TRBV6-1 with TRBJ1-2; tentative D call: TRBD1 (5 bases). This CDR3 spans 14 amino acids. Trimming took off 6 bases at V and 0 bases at J, with 11 bases between the two ends. CDR1 and CDR2 (germline): MNHNS, SASEGT.

This clone turned up a few times. The chain uses TRBV7-9 and TRBJ1-2; 10 bases align to TRBD1. J lost 5 bases, V lost 2 bases, and 5 bases had no gene match. The CDR3 has 15 residues. Germline loops: CDR1 SEHNR, CDR2 FQNEAQ (reference sequence). In nucleotides, the CDR3 is TGTGCCAGCAGCTTAATAGGGACAGGGGTGTATGGCTACACCTTC. Translated: CASSLIGTGVYGYTF.

V gene TRBV9 combines with J gene TRBJ1-2; D uncertain. There are 14 residues in the CDR3. Deletions cut 0 bases from V and 4 bases from J, with 10 bases between. Germline V gene sequence: CDR1 SGDLS, CDR2 YYNGEE. The CDR3 region has the DNA TGTGCCAGCAGCGTAGCAATTAGCCTCTATGGCTACACCTTC. Encoded protein: CASSVAISLYGYTF.